This TCR beta chain was captured by sequencing in a study of T cells in Graves' hyperthyroidism and ophthalmopathy. Germline V lookup: CDR1 SGHTA, CDR2 FQGTGA. This CDR3 region has 13 residues. A remark on this clonotype: A junction end diverges from the germline sequence, so it may reflect a read error.

What was amplified from RNA transcripts were TCR beta CDR3 regions. With the HTBI primer set, the TCR CDR3 went through a first round of RT-PCR. TCRdb used MiXCR to reprocess the multiplex PCR reads, holding one entry per CDR3 protein. The sample shows approximately 870,000 distinct CDR3 sequences, about two fifths of them seen only once. The J gene is TRBJ1-3, the V gene TRBV7-3; D is undetermined. The sequenced sample was blood. The sequence was obtained from a man younger than 35 with Graves' hyperthyroidism. CDR3 DNA: TGTGCCAGCAGCTTAATGGCTGGAAGCACCATATATTTT. As protein: CASSLMAGSTIYF.